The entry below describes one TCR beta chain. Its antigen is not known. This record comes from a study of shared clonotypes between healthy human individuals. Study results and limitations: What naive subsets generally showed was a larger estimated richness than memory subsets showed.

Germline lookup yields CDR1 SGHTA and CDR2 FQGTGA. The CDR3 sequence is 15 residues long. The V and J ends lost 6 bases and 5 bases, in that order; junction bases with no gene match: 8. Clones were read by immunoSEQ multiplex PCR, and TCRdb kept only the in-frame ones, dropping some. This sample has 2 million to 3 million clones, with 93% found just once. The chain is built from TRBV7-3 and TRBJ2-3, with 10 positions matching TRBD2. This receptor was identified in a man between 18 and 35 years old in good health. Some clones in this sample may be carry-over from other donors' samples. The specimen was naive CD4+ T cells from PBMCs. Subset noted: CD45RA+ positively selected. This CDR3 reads CASRLLAGWQDTQYF. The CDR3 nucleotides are TGTGCCAGCAGGTTACTAGCGGGATGGCAAGATACGCAGTATTTT.